The rows below give T cell receptor beta chains drawn from one sample of a study of CD8 T cells in ankylosing spondylitis. MiXCR, applied by TCRdb to the 5' RACE reads, yields one record per CDR3 protein. The profile covers 150,000 or so distinct CDR3 sequences, with about 16% appearing a single time and 7.8% taken by the ten largest. The sample taken for sequencing was blood, either unsorted or a sorted T cell fraction (not recorded which). The receptors originated from a male donor with ankylosing spondylitis or in good health (not recorded which). Both conserved end residues are part of each CDR3. The order of the fields is clone size, V gene, J gene, CDR3 length, D gene, CDR3 protein, CDR3 DNA. The D gene is left open where the match is weak. Clone size is stated in some rows and not others, as once, few, many or a class when expanded.

>many|TRBV28|TRBJ1-1|11|NA
CASSGTTKAFF
TGTGCCAGCAGTGGGACAACAAAAGCTTTCTTT
>many|TRBV12-3/TRBV12-4|TRBJ2-7|14|TRBD2
CASRVAGGVYEQYF
TGTGCCAGCAGAGTAGCGGGAGGAGTCTACGAGCAGTACTTC
>many|TRBV18|TRBJ2-5|14|NA
CASSPASYQETQYF
TGTGCCAGCTCACCGGCTAGCTACCAAGAGACCCAGTACTTC
>many|TRBV5-1|TRBJ2-3|15|TRBD2
CASSLASGSPDTQYF
TGCGCCAGCAGCTTGGCTAGCGGGAGTCCAGATACGCAGTATTTT
>NA|TRBV27|TRBJ2-6|13|NA
CASTDSGANVLTF
TGTGCCAGCACCGACTCTGGGGCCAACGTCCTGACTTTC
>many|TRBV3-1|TRBJ2-2|14|NA
CASSPGQIHRELFF
TGTGCCAGCAGCCCAGGACAGATTCACCGGGAGCTGTTTTTT
>once|TRBV5-1|TRBJ1-5|15|NA
CASSLSGSRNQPQHF
TGCGCCAGCAGCTTGAGCGGTTCCCGCAATCAGCCCCAGCATTTT
>NA|TRBV7-9|TRBJ1-2|15|NA
CASSGRTAGNYGYTF
TGTGCCAGCAGCGGCCGGACAGCGGGAAACTATGGCTACACCTTC
>many|TRBV10-2|TRBJ2-3|14|TRBD2
CASSPPGLFATQYF
TGCGCCAGCAGTCCTCCGGGACTATTCGCTACGCAGTATTTT
>few|TRBV28|TRBJ2-5|15|NA
CASSPLARAEKTQYF
TGTGCCAGCAGTCCCCTTGCCCGGGCCGAGAAGACCCAGTACTTC
>NA|TRBV5-1|TRBJ2-7|16|TRBD2
CASSLKTSGSPGEQYF
TGCGCCAGCAGCTTAAAGACTAGCGGGAGTCCGGGGGAGCAGTACTTC
>many|TRBV4-1|TRBJ2-3|18|TRBD2
CASSQVVRLAGAADTQYF
TGCGCCAGCAGCCAAGTAGTCCGACTAGCGGGAGCTGCAGATACGCAGTATTTT
>many|TRBV5-1|TRBJ1-6|13|NA
CASGTERSSPLHF
TGCGCCAGCGGTACCGAGAGGAGTTCACCCCTCCACTTT
>many|TRBV9|TRBJ1-5|15|NA
CASSEGGGYGQPQHF
TGTGCCAGCAGCGAGGGGGGCGGGTATGGTCAGCCCCAGCATTTT
>NA|TRBV4-1|TRBJ1-2|14|NA
CASSQEQGNYGYTF
TGCGCCAGCAGCCAAGAACAGGGAAACTATGGCTACACCTTC
>many|TRBV28|TRBJ1-1|13|NA
CASTSPGIPEAFF
TGTGCCAGCACCTCCCCGGGGATCCCTGAAGCTTTCTTT
>NA|TRBV12-3/TRBV12-4|TRBJ2-1|14|NA
CASSLSTLYNEQLF
TGTGCCAGCAGTCTCTCGACTCTGTACAATGAGCAGTTATTC
>few|TRBV6-1|TRBJ2-1|13|NA
CASRFGGSNEQFF
TGTGCCAGCAGGTTCGGGGGTTCCAATGAGCAGTTCTTC
>many|TRBV5-1|TRBJ1-1|15|NA
CASSLAGLSGTEAFF
TGCGCCAGCAGCCTGGCAGGGTTGTCTGGCACTGAAGCTTTCTTT
>few|TRBV6-5|TRBJ2-3|15|NA
CASSYSRARADTQYF
TGTGCCAGCAGTTACTCGAGGGCGCGGGCAGATACGCAGTATTTT